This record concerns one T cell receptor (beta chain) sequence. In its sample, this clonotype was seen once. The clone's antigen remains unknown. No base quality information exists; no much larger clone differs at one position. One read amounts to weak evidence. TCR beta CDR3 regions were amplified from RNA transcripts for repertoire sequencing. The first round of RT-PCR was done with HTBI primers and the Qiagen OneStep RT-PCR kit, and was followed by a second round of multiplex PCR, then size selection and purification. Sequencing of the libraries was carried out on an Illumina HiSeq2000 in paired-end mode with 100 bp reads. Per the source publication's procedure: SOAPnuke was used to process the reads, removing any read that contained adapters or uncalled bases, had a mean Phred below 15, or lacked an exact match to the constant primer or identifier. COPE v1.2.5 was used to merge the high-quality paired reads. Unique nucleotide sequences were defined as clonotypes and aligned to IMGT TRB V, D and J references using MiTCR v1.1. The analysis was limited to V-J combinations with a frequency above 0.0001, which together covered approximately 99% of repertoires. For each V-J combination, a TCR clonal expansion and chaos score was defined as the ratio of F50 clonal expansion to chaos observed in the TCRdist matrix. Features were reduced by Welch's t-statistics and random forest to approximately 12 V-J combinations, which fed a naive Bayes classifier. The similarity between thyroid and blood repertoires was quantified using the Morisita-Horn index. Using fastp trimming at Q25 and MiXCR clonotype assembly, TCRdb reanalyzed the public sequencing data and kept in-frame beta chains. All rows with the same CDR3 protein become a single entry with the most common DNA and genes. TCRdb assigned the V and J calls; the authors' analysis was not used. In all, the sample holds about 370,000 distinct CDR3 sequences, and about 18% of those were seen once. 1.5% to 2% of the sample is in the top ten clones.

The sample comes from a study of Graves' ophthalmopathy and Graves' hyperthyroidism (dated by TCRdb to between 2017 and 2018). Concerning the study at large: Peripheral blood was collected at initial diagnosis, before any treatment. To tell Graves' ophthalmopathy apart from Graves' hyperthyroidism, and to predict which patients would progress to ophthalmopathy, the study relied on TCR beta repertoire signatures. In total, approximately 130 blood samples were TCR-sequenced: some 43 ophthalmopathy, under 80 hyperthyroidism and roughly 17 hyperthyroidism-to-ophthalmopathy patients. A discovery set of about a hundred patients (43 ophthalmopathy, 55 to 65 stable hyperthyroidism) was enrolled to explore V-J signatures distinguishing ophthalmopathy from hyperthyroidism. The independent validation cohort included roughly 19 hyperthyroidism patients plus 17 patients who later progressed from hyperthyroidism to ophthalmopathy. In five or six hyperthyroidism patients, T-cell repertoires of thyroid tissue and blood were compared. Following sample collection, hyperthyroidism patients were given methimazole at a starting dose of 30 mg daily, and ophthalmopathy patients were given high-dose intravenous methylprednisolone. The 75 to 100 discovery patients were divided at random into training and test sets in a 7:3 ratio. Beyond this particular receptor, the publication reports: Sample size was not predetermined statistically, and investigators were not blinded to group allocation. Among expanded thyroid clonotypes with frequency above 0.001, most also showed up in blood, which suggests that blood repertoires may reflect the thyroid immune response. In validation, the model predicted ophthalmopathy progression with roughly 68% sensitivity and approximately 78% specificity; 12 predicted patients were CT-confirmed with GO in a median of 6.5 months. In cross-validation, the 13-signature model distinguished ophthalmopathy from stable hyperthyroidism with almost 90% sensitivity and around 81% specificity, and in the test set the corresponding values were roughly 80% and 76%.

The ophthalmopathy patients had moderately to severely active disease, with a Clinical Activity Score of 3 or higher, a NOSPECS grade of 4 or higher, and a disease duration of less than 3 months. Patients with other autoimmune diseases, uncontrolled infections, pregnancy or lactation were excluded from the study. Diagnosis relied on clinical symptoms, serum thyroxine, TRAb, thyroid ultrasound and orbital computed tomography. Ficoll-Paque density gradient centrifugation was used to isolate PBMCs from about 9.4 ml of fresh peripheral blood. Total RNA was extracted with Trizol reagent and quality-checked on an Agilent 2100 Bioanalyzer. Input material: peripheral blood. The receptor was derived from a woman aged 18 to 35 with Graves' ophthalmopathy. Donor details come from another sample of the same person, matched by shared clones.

The DNA sequence is given as TGTGCCAGCAGCTTATTTCTTCGGACTGAACTAGCGGGAGGGTTCTACGAGCAGTACTTC. Protein translation: CASSLFLRTELAGGFYEQYF. This chain joins TRBV7-2 to TRBJ2-7; 13 central nucleotides agree with TRBD2. CDR1 is given as SGHTA and CDR2 as FQGNSA, both from the germline V gene. The CDR3 has 20 amino acids, counting the end cysteine and phenylalanine. Only the CDR3 DNA is retained, 60 bases long and in frame from the first base. The V end gives up 2 bases and the J end 3 bases, leaving 16 bases in the junction not matched to a gene.